The T cell receptor beta chain described here comes from a study of CD8+CD57+ T cells in acquired aplastic anemia. The CDR3 is 14 amino acids. Unmatched junction bases numbered 7, after V lost 5 bases and J lost 8 bases. Looked up from germline, CDR1 is SGHAT and CDR2 is FQDESV (reference sequence). In this sample, this clonotype turned up once. Genomic DNA served as template for TCR beta VDJ and CDR3 profiling. TCRdb redid the calling of the reads with MiXCR, one entry per CDR3 protein. The repertoire holds roughly 170,000 distinct CDR3 sequences, around 50% seen once, with 10% to 15% in the top ten. CD8+CD57+ cell expansion had been shown by flow cytometry in patients chosen for sequencing.

The material sequenced was sorted CD4+, CD8+, or CD8+CD57+ T cells (not recorded which) from PBMCs. The clonotype originates from a human donor with aplastic anemia. The rearrangement uses TRBV11-1 and TRBJ2-4; TRBD1 aligns across 9 bases. CDR3 nucleotides: TGTGCCAGCAGCGATGGACAGGGGTATGACATTCAGTACTTC. Its translation is CASSDGQGYDIQYF.